This T cell receptor beta chain derives from a study of blood T cell repertoires in COVID-19. On the study more broadly: Recovery among Cohort 3 donors was established by two negative PCRs, clearance, or symptom resolution. From the United States, Italy and Spain came samples of acute and convalescent COVID-19.

The CDR3 consists of 13 residues. V was trimmed by 0 bases and J by 0 bases, leaving 2 bases between them. Germline V lookup: CDR1 LNHNV, CDR2 YYDKDF (reference sequence). Ages ranged from about 18 to 89 years, with residence in approximately 23 US areas. Cohort placement rested on clinical history that participants reported themselves. Sequencing was performed with immunoSEQ multiplex PCR; in TCRdb, only in-frame clones are kept and a portion is missing. Of approximately 240,000 clones in the sample, about 86% were seen once. This TCR came from a woman aged 45-60 years in a cohort exposed to, infected with or recovered from COVID-19 (not recorded which). The chain carries TRBV15 and TRBJ1-1; D is ambiguous. The source material was PBMCs or T cells enriched from blood (not recorded which). The CDR3: CATSRDMNTEAFF. The CDR3 region has the DNA TGTGCCACCAGCAGAGATATGAACACTGAAGCTTTCTTT. Looking up the rest from reference TRBV15 and TRBJ1-1 gives the full variable domain: DAMVIQNPRYQVTQFGKPVTLSCSQTLNHNVMYWYQQKSSQAPKLLFHYYDKDFNNEADTPDNFQSRRPNTSFCFLDIRSPGLGDTAMYLCATSRDMNTEAFFGQGTRLTVV.